This TCR beta chain was profiled in a study of cytomegalovirus exposure and HLA in healthy donors (dated by TCRdb to 2017 to 2019). As for the study more broadly: In an earlier analysis of some 550 of the donors, 250 to 300 Gb of sequence data and roughly 100 million unique TCR beta sequences from roughly 190 million T cells were reported. Roughly 310 gigabases of sequencing data and approximately 84 million unique TCR sequences were included in an early release covering roughly 700 HLA-typed donors. Of the 398 genotyped donors, roughly 80% fell in the genetic ancestry cluster associated with self-reported Caucasian donors. The study aimed to test whether cataloging public T cell receptors could reveal signatures of past pathogen exposure. Using immunosequencing, the study profiled T cell repertoires from about 620 subjects and related those repertoires to cytomegalovirus serostatus. Along with the roughly 700-subject first cohort, a separate validation cohort of over a hundred different subjects was used. High-throughput TCR immunosequencing, statistical association of individual TCRs with disease status, and machine learning were combined to predict cytomegalovirus infection status. In a later analysis, previously published TCR beta repertoires from 550 to 700 donors were re-analyzed and high-resolution HLA genotyping was added so that TCR occurrence patterns could be studied. Rather than drawing on any new phenotypic data, the later analysis identified candidate immune exposures from TCR beta sequences and the way those sequences occurred across donors. An earlier analysis of several hundred of the donors applied high-throughput TCR beta sequencing to assess whether each TCR beta V gene segment acted as functional or pseudogenic. Alongside the repertoire data, information on donor age, sex, ethnicity and CMV serostatus was compiled. A later genetic analysis took genome-wide SNP genotypes for about three fifths of the roughly 700 donors and used that subset as a discovery cohort. All discovery cohort repertoires had been generated on a single sequencing platform. Both class I and class II loci were covered by HLA typing, at four-digit resolution. The number of typed donors differed by locus: roughly 629-630 for A, B, C, DRB1 and DQB1; 500 to 550 for DQA1; approximately 610 for DPA1; and around 470 for DPB1. About 5 DR-DQ haplotypes were handled as single units for association and clustering, since linkage in the cohort was strong. Across about 380 genotyped donors of the cohort, an average of about 240,000 unique TCR beta nucleotide sequences per donor were sequenced, and roughly a sixth of those sequences were non-productive. General conclusions and limits of the study: Assigning TCR associations to individual alleles was difficult when HLA alleles, especially DR and DQ, strongly co-occurred. A later analysis associated 16,951 TCR beta sequences with specific HLA alleles at a false discovery rate of 0.05. Across donors, most TCR sequences were observed very rarely, whereas some public TCRs were present in many individuals. According to a later analysis, TCR association rates differed among HLA loci, with DRB1 alleles showing the most associated TCRs and HLA-C alleles showing the fewest. According to the authors, the approach could potentially be generalized to other disease states and immunological phenotypes. Because some donors lacked HLA typing at each locus, the association tests relied only on the typed subset. An earlier analysis of some 590 of the donors showed that most TCR beta V segments appeared in productive rearrangements either about 90% or about 30% of the time, which broadly matched IMGT annotations. The presence/absence analyses assumed that sequencing depth was roughly uniform across donors, and that assumption may not be true. The study listed 164 TCR beta chains as associated with cytomegalovirus. A cluster of highly shared sequence variants was judged likely to represent a technical artifact of the sequencing pipeline. In a later analysis, most CMV-associated TCR beta chains were found to appear HLA-restricted, with HLA associations seemingly driven largely by CMV exposure. Three of the identified cytomegalovirus-associated TCR beta chains were confirmed in vitro to be specific for cytomegalovirus antigens. Correlated functional status among segregating V segments might reflect linkage disequilibrium, but an unknown experimental factor could not be ruled out. In a later genetic analysis, a missense DCLRE1C variant was associated with V-gene and J-gene trimming of TCR beta chains, and the association was replicated in an independent cohort. The classifier was reported to diagnose cytomegalovirus status with high specificity and sensitivity in both the original cohort and the validation cohort. Immune exposure information for the cohort was limited to CMV serostatus. This cohort had only TCR beta chains sequenced, and the lack of alpha or paired-chain data limited which features could be detected. A further reported finding was that TCR beta sequences accurately predicted the HLA-A and HLA-B alleles for most subjects in the first cohort. Because counts were too low, some 16 rarely observed V segments, including chromosome 9 orphons, were excluded from the earlier analysis of some 590 of the donors. According to a later analysis, parvovirus B19, influenza, CMV and Epstein-Barr virus appeared linked to several top co-occurrence clusters. A later analysis found that HLA-associated TCR beta chains were more clonally expanded and had lower generation probabilities than equally common non-associated chains. Some IMGT-functional V segments, including TRBV6-2 and TRBV6-3, could not be distinguished by the 87-base-pair reads and were therefore excluded. Compared with the roughly 700-donor mean, donors in an Asian-associated ancestry cluster had fewer N-insertions in productive TCRs, according to a later genetic analysis.

Library method: the immunoSEQ multiplex PCR assay. The multiplex PCR relied on a mix of 60 forward primers for TCR Vbeta segments and 13 reverse primers for TCR Jbeta segments. The CDR3 region of rearranged TCR beta genes was amplified from genomic DNA with a multiplex PCR assay. Amplified TCR beta libraries were sequenced as 87-base-pair reads on the Illumina HiSeq System. The study's own analysis went as follows. A later analysis tallied 80 million to 95 million unique TCR beta chains across the 660 or so repertoires, and roughly 11 million of those chains were shared by two or more donors. To remove PCR and sequencing errors, raw reads were error-corrected and collapsed into unique sequences using a nearest-neighbor algorithm that merged closely related sequences. CDR3 sequences were aligned to IMGT reference sequences to assign V, D and J gene segments. For a sequence to be retained, a match of at least six nucleotides was required to both a V gene segment and a J gene segment. A rearrangement was called productive if the CDR3 had no stop codons and remained in frame with V and J, and every other rearrangement was called non-productive. Following IMGT convention, CDR3 was defined as the stretch from the second conserved V-encoded cysteine to the conserved J-encoded phenylalanine. In an earlier analysis of just under 600 of the donors, sequences lacking an unambiguous match to a single V gene segment were excluded. In an earlier analysis of approximately 590 of the donors, V segments were called functional above 56.7% productive rearrangements and were called segregating when the between-donor standard deviation exceeded 5%. A statistical classification framework was built to diagnose cytomegalovirus status from the catalog of TCR beta chain sequences. In a later analysis, V and J genes were assigned by comparing TCR nucleotide sequences against IMGT/GENE-DB human TR gene sequences. The TCRdist pipeline was used in a later analysis to assign CDR3 sequences and most-parsimonious VDJ recombination scenarios. In a later analysis, each TCR beta chain was defined by its CDR3 amino acid sequence together with its V-gene family, and reads lacking a unique V-gene family were excluded. In a later analysis, 500 to 650 highly shared, low-generation-probability nucleotide sequences were removed to address suspected cross-contamination and a sequencing artifact. A later analysis calculated a clonal expansion index for each public chain from normalized within-repertoire ranks of inferred template counts. Generation probabilities in a later analysis came from a VDJ recombination model fitted to out-of-frame rearrangements, and those results were checked against IGoR. A later analysis scored TCR-TCR, TCR-HLA and TCR-CMV co-occurrence with hypergeometric tests, applying a repertoire-size bias correction to TCR pairs. In a later analysis, false discovery rates were estimated by permuting HLA or CMV assignments 20 times. In a later analysis, co-occurring TCRs were grouped with DBSCAN, and TCRdist sequence similarity was added when clustering was performed within HLA-allele-positive subsets. For co-occurrence clustering, repertoires with fewer than 30,000 or more than 120,000 public chains were excluded, along with roughly 5 repertoires with anomalous nucleotide sharing. TCRdb re-hosts the immuneACCESS table, in-frame sequences only. Its copies lack some clones; in the studies checked, an unresolved V gene accounts for under half of them, and the cause for the rest is not known. V and J calls and clone size are as listed in that table; D and trimming were resolved from the DNA. This sample has about 150,000 clones in its table, and roughly 81% of those were observed once. 2% to 2.5% of the sample is taken by the ten largest.

As to this clone: Its binding antigen is unknown. Base qualities are not recorded, but no much larger clone differs from it by a single base.

The cohort was made up of roughly 670 healthy bone marrow donors. All cohort members were sampled while nominally healthy, although unrecorded immune exposures were likely present. The donor was CMV seronegative and belonged to the group of over 350 seronegative cohort members. Every donor gave a peripheral blood sample, and the peripheral blood mononuclear cells from that sample were used for TCR beta sequencing. The Qiagen DNeasy Blood Extraction Kit was used to extract genomic DNA from the blood cell samples. The junction shows trimming of 3 bases on V and 1 base on J, plus 9 bases between the germline ends. The germline V gene provides CDR1 KGHSH and CDR2 LQKENI. Reading from cysteine to phenylalanine, the CDR3 counts 14 amino acids. Only the CDR3 part of the read is kept: 42 bases, read in frame from the first base.

The sequenced sample was PBMCs. The chain uses TRBV18 and TRBJ2-5, with TRBD2 as a weak D call on 5 bases. The TCR originated in a woman between 18 and 29 years old in good health and CMV-seronegative. The CDR3 is CASSPPGFQETQYF. Here is the DNA: TGTGCCAGCTCACCTCCGGGGTTCCAAGAGACCCAGTACTTC.